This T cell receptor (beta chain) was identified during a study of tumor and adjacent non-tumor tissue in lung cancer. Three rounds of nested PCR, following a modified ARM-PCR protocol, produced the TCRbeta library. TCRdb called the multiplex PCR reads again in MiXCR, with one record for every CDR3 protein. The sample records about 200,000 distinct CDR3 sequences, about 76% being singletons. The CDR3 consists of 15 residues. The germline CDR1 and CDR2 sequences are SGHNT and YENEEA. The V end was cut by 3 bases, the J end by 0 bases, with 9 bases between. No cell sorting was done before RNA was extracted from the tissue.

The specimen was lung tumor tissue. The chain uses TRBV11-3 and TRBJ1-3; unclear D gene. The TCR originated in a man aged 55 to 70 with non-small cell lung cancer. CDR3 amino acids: CASSFGLSSGNTIYF. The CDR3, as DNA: TGTGCCAGCAGCTTTGGTTTGAGCTCTGGAAACACCATATATTTT.